The 16 T cell receptor beta chains below come from one sample, sequenced in a study of T cell repertoires in cytomegalovirus infection. TCRdb processed the reads anew with MiXCR; each CDR3 protein has one entry. The sample consists of about 740,000 distinct CDR3 sequences, roughly 36% of them appearing once. Source material: PBMCs. These TCRs come from a human donor in good health (CMV status not recorded). Some clones in this sample may be carry-over from other donors' samples.

This clonotype was recorded a few times. J is TRBJ1-5 and V is TRBV7-2; D is perhaps TRBD1 (5 bases). Per germline, CDR1 SGHTA and CDR2 FQGNSA. The CDR3 extends over 16 amino acids. The germline V and J ends were trimmed by 5 bases and 5 bases, with 19 bases remaining between them. CDR3 region: CASSPFTGRGDQPQHF. CDR3 DNA sequence: TGTGCCAGCAGCCCATTCACGGGTAGGGGAGATCAGCCCCAGCATTTT.

The V and J genes are TRBV27 and TRBJ2-2; D unresolved. The CDR3 extends over 12 amino acids. Germline loops: CDR1 MNHEY, CDR2 SMNVEV (reference sequence). Deletions cut 1 base from V and 7 bases from J, with 4 bases between. CDR3 bases: TGTGCCAGCAGTTTATGGGGCGGGGAGCTGTTTTTT. Translated, it gives CASSLWGGELFF.

This chain joins TRBV19 and TRBJ1-5; possibly TRBD1 for D (5 bases). The germline gives CDR1 LNHDA, CDR2 SQIVND (reference sequence). The germline V and J ends were trimmed by 3 bases and 3 bases, with 21 bases remaining between them. This CDR3 spans 18 amino acids. CDR3 protein: CASSIGTRSGMFNQPQHF. The CDR3, as DNA: TGTGCCAGTAGTATCGGTACTCGTTCAGGGATGTTCAATCAGCCCCAGCATTTT.

The chain employs TRBV19 and TRBJ2-6; D call uncertain. Germline V CDR1 and CDR2: LNHDA, SQIVND (reference sequence). V was shortened by 5 bases and J by 1 base, with 9 bases between the two germline ends. The CDR3 covers 15 residues. CDR3 protein: CASSLTASGANVLTF. In DNA, the CDR3 is TGTGCCAGTAGTCTCACAGCATCTGGGGCCAACGTCCTGACTTTC.

The chain recombines TRBV28 with TRBJ1-2, with D possibly matching TRBD1 (6 bases). This CDR3 has 14 amino acids. Germline CDR1 and CDR2: MDHEN and SYDVKM. The germline V and J ends were trimmed by 6 bases and 0 bases, with 11 bases remaining between them. The CDR3 DNA reads as TGTGCCAGCAGATGGGGGGCAGCTAACTATGGCTACACCTTC. This translates into CASRWGAANYGYTF.

This clonotype occurred a few times. V gene TRBV3-1 combines with J gene TRBJ2-7; 7 bases align to TRBD2. This CDR3 comprises 15 residues. J lost 2 bases, V lost 4 bases, and 8 bases had no gene match. CDR1 is LGHDT, CDR2 YNNKEL, per germline (reference sequence). The CDR3 region has the DNA TGTGCCAGCAGCCCGTGGCGGGGGACCACCTACGAGCAGTACTTC. This translates into CASSPWRGTTYEQYF.

The chain links TRBV20-1 to TRBJ2-7; 7 bases fit TRBD1. The ends lost 3 bases at V and 4 bases at J; junction bases unmatched: 12. Germline CDR1 reads DFQATT; CDR2 reads SNEGSKA (reference sequence). CDR3 length equals 15 residues. The CDR3 reads CSARGSRDRVYEQYF. Here the CDR3 DNA reads TGCAGTGCTAGGGGAAGCCGGGACAGAGTATACGAGCAGTACTTC.

Concerning this clonotype: It is unclear where the CDR3 begins or ends on the DNA, so no DNA is shown, and the CDR3 is as TCRdb lists it. V and J are TRBV14 and TRBJ1-1; the tabulated D call, TRBD1, remains unverified against the DNA. Including both end residues, the CDR3 is 16 amino acids long. Germline CDR1 is SGHDN and CDR2 is FVKESK. CDR3 residues: CASSHFGAGISTEAFF.

This chain links TRBV7-2 with TRBJ1-2, with a possible D match to TRBD1 (5 bases). The CDR3 is 13 amino acids. Between the trimmed V and J ends, which lost 5 bases and 3 bases, there was a span of 10 bases. The germline CDR1 and CDR2 sequences are SGHTA and FQGNSA. CDR3: CASSPPGHYGYTF. The CDR3 DNA reads TGTGCCAGCAGCCCCCCGGGACACTATGGCTACACCTTC.

This clonotype was counted only a few times. One junction end disagrees with the germline gene, perhaps due to a read error. V and J are TRBV10-3 and TRBJ2-3; D gene ambiguous. The CDR3 loop spans 15 amino acids. The V gene's germline CDR1 is ENHRY and CDR2 SYGVKD. CDR3 nucleotides: TGTTCCATCAGCCCTACCGGAAGTCACACAGATACGCAGTATTTT. It yields the protein CSISPTGSHTDTQYF.

This clonotype occurred a few times. Relative to the germline gene, one junction end is altered; a read error may explain this. This rearrangement joins TRBV6-6 to TRBJ2-5; 8 bases map to TRBD2. The CDR3 is 13 residues long. Germline CDR1 MNHNY, CDR2 SVGAGI (reference sequence). The CDR3: CGTQKREPETQYF. In DNA, the CDR3 is TGCGGAACCCAAAAGCGGGAGCCAGAGACCCAGTACTTC.

The genes are TRBV12-3 or TRBV12-4 and TRBJ1-6; no reliable D call. V was trimmed by 5 bases and J by 10 bases, leaving 18 bases between them. The CDR3 is made up of 15 amino acids. In nucleotides, the CDR3 is TGTGCCAGCAGTCCGGGTGAGGCAGGAGGGTCACCCCTCCACTTT. Translated, it gives CASSPGEAGGSPLHF.

CDR3 bases: TGCGCCAGCAGCCACCCCCGGGACAGGGGGCGGGATGAGCAGTTCTTC. Encoded protein: CASSHPRDRGRDEQFF. J is TRBJ2-1 and V is TRBV4-1; 12 nucleotides match TRBD1. CDR3 length: 16 residues. V shed 3 bases and J 8 bases; nucleotides not matched to a gene: 8. CDR1 and CDR2 (germline): MGHRA, YSYEKL.

The sample holds a few counts of this clonotype. The junction does not match germline at one end; this may be a read error. The chain recombines TRBV6-5 with TRBJ1-6; D unclear. This CDR3 comprises 15 residues. In germline, CDR1 is MNHEY, CDR2 SVGAGI. The CDR3 DNA reads TGCAAACCGCTCAAATTCGTTCGGGTCGGTTCACCCCTCCACTTT. Translating it yields CKPLKFVRVGSPLHF.

The chain is built from TRBV12-3 or TRBV12-4 and TRBJ2-1; TRBD1 agrees at 7 bases. Losses at the gene ends were 10 bases for V and 10 bases for J; bases not matched to a gene: 19. The CDR3 consists of 15 residues. Here the CDR3 DNA reads TGTGCCACCGAGGTTGCGAGGGGGCTAGTGACGGAGCAGTTCTTC. It specifies CATEVARGLVTEQFF.

A note on this clonotype: The CDR3 does not close with the conserved phenylalanine or tryptophan, likely indicating a read error. The J gene is TRBJ2-5, the V gene TRBV2; either TRBD1 or TRBD2 may fit D (5 bases each). CDR3 length equals 13 residues. Germline values: CDR1 SNHLY, CDR2 FYNNEI. V lost 6 bases, J lost 2 bases, and 10 bases lay in between. The CDR3 DNA sequence: TGTGCCAGCAGGAGGGACCTACAAGAGACCCAGTACTTA. Translation: CASRRDLQETQYL.